This is a list of T cell receptor beta chains from one sample in a study of cytomegalovirus exposure and HLA in healthy donors. Measured with immunoSEQ multiplex PCR; TCRdb has only the in-frame clones, and not every one. The sample holds 150,000 to 200,000 clones; about four fifths are singletons and the top ten take 1%. Sequenced sample: PBMCs. The receptors here all came from a woman aged 50 to 60 in good health and CMV-seropositive. Each CDR3 is given with its conserved first and last residue. The order of the fields is J gene, clone size, D gene, V gene, CDR3 DNA, CDR3 protein. The D gene is left open where the match is weak. Clone size is stated in some rows and not others, as once, few, many or a class when expanded.

J gene: TRBJ1-1; clone size: once; D gene: .; V gene: TRBV7-2; CDR3 DNA: TGTGCCAGCAGCTTTAGTAGGGGGACTGAAGCTTTCTTT; CDR3 protein: CASSFSRGTEAFF
J gene: TRBJ1-5; clone size: .; D gene: .; V gene: TRBV19; CDR3 DNA: TGTGCCAGTAGTATCGACACAGGGTCGGGTCAGCCCCAGCATTTT; CDR3 protein: CASSIDTGSGQPQHF
J gene: TRBJ2-5; clone size: once; D gene: TRBD2; V gene: TRBV27; CDR3 DNA: TGTGCCAGCAGAGAGCGGGGGGGCCAGGGGCGGCAAGAGACCCAGTACTTC; CDR3 protein: CASRERGGQGRQETQYF
J gene: TRBJ1-3; clone size: .; D gene: .; V gene: TRBV18; CDR3 DNA: TGTGCCAGCTCCCAACAGACCTCTGGAAACACCATATATTTT; CDR3 protein: CASSQQTSGNTIYF
J gene: TRBJ2-7; clone size: .; D gene: .; V gene: TRBV7-2; CDR3 DNA: TGTGCCAGCAGCTTCAGCCTCCTGGGGGCCTCCTACGAGCAGTACTTC; CDR3 protein: CASSFSLLGASYEQYF
J gene: TRBJ2-1; clone size: .; D gene: TRBD2; V gene: TRBV18; CDR3 DNA: TGTGCCAGCTCAGCAGCTAGCGGCACCGCCGGTGAGCAGTTCTTC; CDR3 protein: CASSAASGTAGEQFF
J gene: TRBJ2-7; clone size: .; D gene: TRBD1; V gene: TRBV12-5; CDR3 DNA: TGTGCTAGTGGTTTGTCGACAGGGGCCACCTACGAGCAGTACTTC; CDR3 protein: CASGLSTGATYEQYF
J gene: TRBJ2-7; clone size: .; D gene: TRBD1; V gene: TRBV27; CDR3 DNA: TGTGCCAGCAGTTTGAGGGACAGCTACGAGCAGTACTTC; CDR3 protein: CASSLRDSYEQYF
J gene: TRBJ2-3; clone size: .; D gene: TRBD1; V gene: TRBV10-3; CDR3 DNA: TGTGCCATCAGCGGGGACAGGGTAACAGATACGCAGTATTTT; CDR3 protein: CAISGDRVTDTQYF
J gene: TRBJ1-3; clone size: once; D gene: .; V gene: TRBV7-9; CDR3 DNA: TGTGCCAGCAGCTTAGCCCCGAGGTTGTTCTCTGGAAACACCATATATTTT; CDR3 protein: CASSLAPRLFSGNTIYF
J gene: TRBJ1-2; clone size: .; D gene: .; V gene: TRBV5-1; CDR3 DNA: TGCGCCAGCAGCTTGCCGGAGCCAGTTTTGGGCTACACCTTC; CDR3 protein: CASSLPEPVLGYTF
J gene: TRBJ2-1; clone size: .; D gene: .; V gene: TRBV9; CDR3 DNA: TGTGCCAGCAGCGTAATAGGACAGCCTAACCCCTACAATGAGCAGTTCTTC; CDR3 protein: CASSVIGQPNPYNEQFF
J gene: TRBJ1-2; clone size: .; D gene: TRBD1; V gene: TRBV14; CDR3 DNA: TGTGCCAGCAGCCAAAAGGGACAGGGGGCGTGTGGCTACACCTTC; CDR3 protein: CASSQKGQGACGYTF
J gene: TRBJ2-3; clone size: .; D gene: TRBD2; V gene: TRBV9; CDR3 DNA: TGTGCCAGCAGCTTCCTCGGACTAGCGGGAGTTGCAGATACGCAGTATTTT; CDR3 protein: CASSFLGLAGVADTQYF
J gene: TRBJ2-1; clone size: .; D gene: TRBD1; V gene: TRBV5-4; CDR3 DNA: TGTGCCAGCAGCTCCAGGGGGTCCTACAATGAGCAGTTCTTC; CDR3 protein: CASSSRGSYNEQFF
J gene: TRBJ1-2; clone size: .; D gene: TRBD1; V gene: TRBV28; CDR3 DNA: TGTGCCAGCAGTTTTCGGGTCGACAGGGTCTATGGCTACACCTTC; CDR3 protein: CASSFRVDRVYGYTF
J gene: TRBJ2-3; clone size: once; D gene: .; V gene: TRBV19; CDR3 DNA: TGTGCCAGTAGTACCCCGGATACGCAGTATTTT; CDR3 protein: CASSTPDTQYF
J gene: TRBJ2-3; clone size: .; D gene: TRBD2; V gene: TRBV7-2; CDR3 DNA: TGTGCCAGCAGTTGGACTAGCGGGGGAAGAGATACGCAGTATTTT; CDR3 protein: CASSWTSGGRDTQYF
J gene: TRBJ2-5; clone size: .; D gene: TRBD1; V gene: TRBV29-1; CDR3 DNA: TGCAGCGCCAACAGGGGGAAGGGAGAGACCCAGTACTTC; CDR3 protein: CSANRGKGETQYF
J gene: TRBJ2-3; clone size: .; D gene: TRBD2; V gene: TRBV2; CDR3 DNA: TGTGCCAGCAGGTCCCAGATAGCGGGAGCAGATACGCAGTATTTT; CDR3 protein: CASRSQIAGADTQYF
J gene: TRBJ1-3; clone size: .; D gene: TRBD1; V gene: TRBV25-1; CDR3 DNA: TGTGCCAGCAGTGGTGACAGGGACCTTCTAGCTGGAAACACCATATATTTT; CDR3 protein: CASSGDRDLLAGNTIYF
J gene: TRBJ2-7; clone size: .; D gene: TRBD1; V gene: TRBV4-3; CDR3 DNA: TGCGCCAGCTCGTGGGACAGGACCTACGAGCAGTACTTC; CDR3 protein: CASSWDRTYEQYF
J gene: TRBJ2-2; clone size: .; D gene: .; V gene: TRBV7-6; CDR3 DNA: TGTGCCAGCAGCTCTTCTTGGGGCGGGATGAACACCGGGGAGCTGTTTTTT; CDR3 protein: CASSSSWGGMNTGELFF
J gene: TRBJ2-7; clone size: .; D gene: TRBD1; V gene: TRBV29-1; CDR3 DNA: TGCAGCGCGGAGATCGGACAGGGCCTCTACGAGCAGTACTTC; CDR3 protein: CSAEIGQGLYEQYF
J gene: TRBJ1-2; clone size: .; D gene: .; V gene: TRBV6-5; CDR3 DNA: TGTGCCAGCAAAGATACAGGGAGCTACACCTTC; CDR3 protein: CASKDTGSYTF
J gene: TRBJ2-1; clone size: .; D gene: .; V gene: TRBV28; CDR3 DNA: TGTGCCAGCACTTACAGGGTTTACAATGAGCAGTTCTTC; CDR3 protein: CASTYRVYNEQFF
J gene: TRBJ2-1; clone size: .; D gene: TRBD2; V gene: TRBV28; CDR3 DNA: TGTGCCAGCAGTTCCTATCTCAGCGGGAATTACAATGAGCAGTTCTTC; CDR3 protein: CASSSYLSGNYNEQFF
J gene: TRBJ2-5; clone size: .; D gene: TRBD2; V gene: TRBV7-2; CDR3 DNA: TGTGCCAGCAGCCCGACTAGCGGGAGCCAAGAGACCCAGTACTTC; CDR3 protein: CASSPTSGSQETQYF
J gene: TRBJ2-1; clone size: .; D gene: TRBD1; V gene: TRBV11-2; CDR3 DNA: TGTGCCAGCAGCTTAGGAAGGGCGACAGGGATGAATGAGCAGTTCTTC; CDR3 protein: CASSLGRATGMNEQFF
J gene: TRBJ1-1; clone size: .; D gene: TRBD1; V gene: TRBV4-3; CDR3 DNA: TGCGCCAGCAGCCAACGGACAGGCCGTGAAGCTTTCTTT; CDR3 protein: CASSQRTGREAFF
J gene: TRBJ1-5; clone size: .; D gene: .; V gene: TRBV19; CDR3 DNA: TGTGCCAGTAGGACAGGCAATCAGCCCCAGCATTTT; CDR3 protein: CASRTGNQPQHF
J gene: TRBJ2-1; clone size: .; D gene: .; V gene: TRBV6-1; CDR3 DNA: TGTGCCAGCAGAAGACAGGGAGGTAATGAGCAGTTCTTC; CDR3 protein: CASRRQGGNEQFF
J gene: TRBJ2-3; clone size: few; D gene: .; V gene: TRBV29-1; CDR3 DNA: TGCAGCCCTCTAGGGGGGGCCTCTAGCACAGATACGCAGTATTTT; CDR3 protein: CSPLGGASSTDTQYF
J gene: TRBJ1-4; clone size: few; D gene: TRBD1; V gene: TRBV29-1; CDR3 DNA: TGCAGCGTTGAGTCGACAGGGGGTCCCCTTGTAGGACTGTTTTTT; CDR3 protein: CSVESTGGPLVGLFF
J gene: TRBJ1-3; clone size: .; D gene: .; V gene: TRBV18; CDR3 DNA: TGTGCCAGCTCACCCATTAACGAGCGCTCTGGAAACACCATATATTTT; CDR3 protein: CASSPINERSGNTIYF
J gene: TRBJ2-2; clone size: .; D gene: .; V gene: TRBV4-3; CDR3 DNA: TGCGCCAGCAGCCTCAGAGGTCCTGCGAACACCGGGGAGCTGTTTTTT; CDR3 protein: CASSLRGPANTGELFF
J gene: TRBJ1-1; clone size: .; D gene: TRBD1; V gene: TRBV7-2; CDR3 DNA: TGTGCCAGCAGCCCCAGGGGGACGGTGAACACTGAAGCTTTCTTT; CDR3 protein: CASSPRGTVNTEAFF
J gene: TRBJ2-6; clone size: .; D gene: .; V gene: TRBV7-2; CDR3 DNA: TGTGCCAGCAGCTTAGCTCCCGTCTCTGGGGCCAACGTCCTGACTTTC; CDR3 protein: CASSLAPVSGANVLTF
J gene: TRBJ2-5; clone size: .; D gene: .; V gene: TRBV30; CDR3 DNA: TGTGCCTGGACAGAGGGCTTCGGTGGGACCCAGTACTTC; CDR3 protein: CAWTEGFGGTQYF